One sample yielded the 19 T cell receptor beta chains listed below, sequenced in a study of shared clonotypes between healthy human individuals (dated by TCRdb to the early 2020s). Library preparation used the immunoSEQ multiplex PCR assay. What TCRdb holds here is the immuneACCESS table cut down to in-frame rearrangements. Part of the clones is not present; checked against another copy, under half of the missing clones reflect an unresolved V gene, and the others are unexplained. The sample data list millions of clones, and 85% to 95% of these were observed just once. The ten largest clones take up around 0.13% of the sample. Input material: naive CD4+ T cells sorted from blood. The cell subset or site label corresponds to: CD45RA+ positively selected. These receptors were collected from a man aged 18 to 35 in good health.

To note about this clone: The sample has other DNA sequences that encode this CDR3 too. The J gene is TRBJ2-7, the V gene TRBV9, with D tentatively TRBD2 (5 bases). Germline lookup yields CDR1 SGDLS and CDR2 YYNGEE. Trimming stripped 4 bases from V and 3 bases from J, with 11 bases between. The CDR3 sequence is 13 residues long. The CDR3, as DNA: TGTGCCAGCAGCCCCCGGGATTTCTACGAGCAGTACTTC. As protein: CASSPRDFYEQYF.

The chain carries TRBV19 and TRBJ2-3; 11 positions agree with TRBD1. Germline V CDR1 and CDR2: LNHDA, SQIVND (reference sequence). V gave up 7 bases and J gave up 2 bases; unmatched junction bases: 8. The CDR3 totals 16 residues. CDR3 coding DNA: TGTGCCAGTACCGGGACAGGGGGTTCCCCCACAGATACGCAGTATTTT. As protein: CASTGTGGSPTDTQYF.

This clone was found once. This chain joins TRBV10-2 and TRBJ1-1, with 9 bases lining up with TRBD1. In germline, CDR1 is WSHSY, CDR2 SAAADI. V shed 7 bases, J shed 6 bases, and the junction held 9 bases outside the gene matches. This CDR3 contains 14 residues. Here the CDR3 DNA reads TGCGCCAGCATCAGGACAGGGGAATACGCTGAAGCTTTCTTT. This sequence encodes CASIRTGEYAEAFF.

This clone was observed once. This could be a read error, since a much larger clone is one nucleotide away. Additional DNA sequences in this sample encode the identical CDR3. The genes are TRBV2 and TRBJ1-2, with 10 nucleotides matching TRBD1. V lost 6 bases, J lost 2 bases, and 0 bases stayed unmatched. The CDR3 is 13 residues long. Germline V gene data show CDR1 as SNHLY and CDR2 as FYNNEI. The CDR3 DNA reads TGTGCCAGCAGGACAGGGGGCAACTATGGCTACACCTTC. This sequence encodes CASRTGGNYGYTF.

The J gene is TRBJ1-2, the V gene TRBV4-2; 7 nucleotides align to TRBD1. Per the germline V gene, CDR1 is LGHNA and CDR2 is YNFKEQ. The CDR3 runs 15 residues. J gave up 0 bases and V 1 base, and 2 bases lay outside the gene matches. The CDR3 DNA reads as TGTGCCAGCAGCCAAGGACAGGGCGCTAACTATGGCTACACCTTC. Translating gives CASSQGQGANYGYTF.

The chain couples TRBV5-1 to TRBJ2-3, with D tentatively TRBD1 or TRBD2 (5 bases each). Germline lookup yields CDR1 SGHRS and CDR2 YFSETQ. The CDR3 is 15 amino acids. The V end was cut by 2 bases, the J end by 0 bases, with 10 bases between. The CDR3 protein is CASSFRGYSTDTQYF. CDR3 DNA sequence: TGCGCCAGCAGCTTCCGGGGCTATAGCACAGATACGCAGTATTTT.

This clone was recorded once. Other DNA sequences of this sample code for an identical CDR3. The CDR3 coding sequence is TGTGCCAGCAGCCTCGACAGGGCCACCTACGAGCAGTACTTC. It codes for CASSLDRATYEQYF. The chain uses TRBV5-4 and TRBJ2-7, with 7 bases lining up with TRBD1. V lost 4 bases and J lost 2; bases outside the gene matches: 6. The CDR3 extends over 14 amino acids. Germline V gene data show CDR1 as SGHNT and CDR2 as YYREEE (reference sequence).

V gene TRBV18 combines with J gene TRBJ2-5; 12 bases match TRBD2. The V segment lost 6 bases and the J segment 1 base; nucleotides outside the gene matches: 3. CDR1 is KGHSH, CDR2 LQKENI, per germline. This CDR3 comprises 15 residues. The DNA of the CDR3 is TGTGCCAGCTCCCTAGCGGGAGGGTCCCAAGAGACCCAGTACTTC. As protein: CASSLAGGSQETQYF.

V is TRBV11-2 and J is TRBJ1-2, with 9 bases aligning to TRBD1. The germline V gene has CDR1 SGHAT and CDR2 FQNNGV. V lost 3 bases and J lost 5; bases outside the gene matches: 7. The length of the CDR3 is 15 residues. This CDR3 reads CASSLLGTGIYGYTF. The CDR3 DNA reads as TGTGCCAGCAGCTTGCTAGGGACAGGGATTTATGGCTACACCTTC.

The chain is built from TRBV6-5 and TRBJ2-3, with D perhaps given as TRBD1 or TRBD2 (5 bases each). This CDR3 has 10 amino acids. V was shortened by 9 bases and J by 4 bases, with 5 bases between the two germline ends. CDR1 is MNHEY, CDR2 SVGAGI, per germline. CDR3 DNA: TGTGCCAGGGGGGCAGATACGCAGTATTTT. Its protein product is CARGADTQYF.

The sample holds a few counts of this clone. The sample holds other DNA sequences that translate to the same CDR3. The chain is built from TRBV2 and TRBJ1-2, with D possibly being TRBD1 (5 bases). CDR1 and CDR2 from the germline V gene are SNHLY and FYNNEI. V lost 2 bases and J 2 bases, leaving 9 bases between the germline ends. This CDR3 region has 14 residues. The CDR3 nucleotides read TGTGCCAGCAGTGAAAGACAGACGAACTATGGCTACACCTTC. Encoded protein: CASSERQTNYGYTF.

CDR3 DNA: TGCGCCAGCAGCTTGGTGCAGGGGTATTCACCCCTCCACTTT. Translation: CASSLVQGYSPLHF. The chain is built from TRBV5-1 and TRBJ1-6, with D perhaps matching TRBD1 (6 bases). The germline V gene encodes CDR1 SGHRS and CDR2 YFSETQ. Trimming took off 0 bases at V and 8 bases at J, with 9 bases between the two ends. This CDR3 spans 14 amino acids.

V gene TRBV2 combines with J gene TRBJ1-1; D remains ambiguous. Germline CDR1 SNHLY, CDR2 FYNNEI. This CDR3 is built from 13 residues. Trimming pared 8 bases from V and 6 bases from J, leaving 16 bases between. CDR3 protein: CASEPELLSEAFF. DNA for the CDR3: TGTGCCAGCGAGCCAGAATTACTGTCTGAAGCTTTCTTT.

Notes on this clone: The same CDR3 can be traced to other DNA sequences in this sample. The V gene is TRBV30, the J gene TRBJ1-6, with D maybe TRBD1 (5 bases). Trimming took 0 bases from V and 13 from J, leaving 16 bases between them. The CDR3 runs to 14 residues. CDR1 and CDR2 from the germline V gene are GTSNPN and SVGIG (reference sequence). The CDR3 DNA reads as TGTGCCTGGAGTGTAGGGGACCCCGGTTCCCCCCTCCACTTT. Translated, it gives CAWSVGDPGSPLHF.

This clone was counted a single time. The CDR3 nucleotides read TGTGCCAGCAGCACACAGAGTTCTAATTCACCCCTCCACTTT. It yields the protein CASSTQSSNSPLHF. The rearrangement links TRBV6-5 to TRBJ1-6; D call uncertain. Germline loops: CDR1 MNHEY, CDR2 SVGAGI. The CDR3 is made up of 14 amino acids. V was shortened by 6 bases and J by 6 bases, with 12 bases between the two germline ends.

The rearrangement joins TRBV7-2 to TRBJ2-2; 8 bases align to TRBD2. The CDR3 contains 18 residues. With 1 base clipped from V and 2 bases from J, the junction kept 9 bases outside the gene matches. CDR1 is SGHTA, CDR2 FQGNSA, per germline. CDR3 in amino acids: CASSLEALRGGNTGELFF. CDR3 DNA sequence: TGTGCCAGCAGCTTAGAGGCTCTCCGGGGGGGCAACACCGGGGAGCTGTTTTTT. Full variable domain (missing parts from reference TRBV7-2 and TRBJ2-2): GAGVSQSPSNKVTEKGKDVELRCDPISGHTALYWYRQSLGQGLEFLIYFQGNSAPDKSGLPSDRFSAERTGGSVSTLTIQRTQQEDSAVYLCASSLEALRGGNTGELFFGEGSRLTVL.

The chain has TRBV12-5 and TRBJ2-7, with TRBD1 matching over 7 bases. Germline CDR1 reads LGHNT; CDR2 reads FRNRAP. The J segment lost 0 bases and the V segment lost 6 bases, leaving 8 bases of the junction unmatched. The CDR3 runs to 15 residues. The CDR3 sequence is CASGRLTGSSYEQYF. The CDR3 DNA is TGTGCTAGTGGGCGCTTGACAGGGAGCTCCTACGAGCAGTACTTC. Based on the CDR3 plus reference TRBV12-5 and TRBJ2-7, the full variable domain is DARVTQTPRHKVTEMGQEVTMRCQPILGHNTVFWYRQTMMQGLELLAYFRNRAPLDDSGMPKDRFSAEMPDATLATLKIQPSEPRDSAVYFCASGRLTGSSYEQYFGPGTRLTVT.

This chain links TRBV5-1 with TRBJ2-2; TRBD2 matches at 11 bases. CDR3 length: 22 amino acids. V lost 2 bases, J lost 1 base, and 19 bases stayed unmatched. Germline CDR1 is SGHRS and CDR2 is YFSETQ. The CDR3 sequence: CASSLRGLVSLAGGENTGELFF. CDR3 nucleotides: TGCGCCAGCAGCTTAAGGGGGCTCGTGTCCCTAGCGGGAGGTGAGAACACCGGGGAGCTGTTTTTT.

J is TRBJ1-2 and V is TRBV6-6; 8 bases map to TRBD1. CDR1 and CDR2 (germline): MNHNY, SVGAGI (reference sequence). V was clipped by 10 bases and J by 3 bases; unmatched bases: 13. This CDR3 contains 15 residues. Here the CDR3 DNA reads TGTGCCATCAGGGTTGGGACAGGAGCTGACTATGGCTACACCTTC. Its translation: CAIRVGTGADYGYTF.